Shown below are 7 T cell receptor beta chains from a single sample sequenced in a study of blood T cells in healthy people across ages. Combining a sample-barcoded 5' primer with a J-beta primer mix, a second PCR ran for 7 to 11 cycles. TCRdb recomputed calls from the 5' RACE reads with MiXCR, one row per CDR3 protein. The table has a few hundred thousand distinct CDR3 sequences, over 25% seen once. A further study also used this sample, focusing on T cells of mothers and their children.

The sample taken for sequencing was blood. The origin of the receptors is a boy younger than 10 in good health.

This clonotype occurred many times. The junction does not match germline at one end; this may be a read error. This chain joins TRBV7-2 and TRBJ1-2; a weak D match, TRBD1 (5 bases). Germline CDR1 SGHTA, CDR2 FQGNSA. CDR3 length equals 14 residues. This CDR3 reads CASSLGTGGYGYTF. The CDR3 DNA reads TGCGCCAGCAGCTTGGGGACCGGGGGATATGGCTACACCTTC.

This clonotype has just a few counts. The chain recombines TRBV3-1 with TRBJ1-2, with D unclear. The CDR3 runs to 15 residues. The V and J ends lost 1 base and 6 bases respectively, with 15 bases between them. The germline CDR1 and CDR2 sequences are LGHDT and YNNKEL (reference sequence). The CDR3 is CASSQAVDPEDGYTF. CDR3 nucleotides: TGTGCCAGCAGCCAAGCGGTTGACCCCGAGGATGGCTACACCTTC.

About this clonotype: The junction differs from germline at one of its ends, possibly a read error. The V gene is TRBV7-2, the J gene TRBJ2-3; no clear D. Germline CDR1 reads SGHTA; CDR2 reads FQGNSA. This CDR3 is built from 14 residues. The chain's CDR3 is CASSLIGRTDAQYF. In DNA, the CDR3 is TGTGCCAGCAGCTTAATCGGCCGCACAGATGCGCAGTATTTT.

Comment on this clonotype: One junction end disagrees with the germline gene, perhaps due to a read error. V is TRBV6-2 or TRBV6-3 and J is TRBJ2-7, with TRBD1 as a possible D gene (5 bases). Per germline, CDR1 MNHEY and CDR2 SVGEGT. The CDR3 contains 14 residues. The CDR3 is CASSRQRNSYGQYF. The CDR3 region has the DNA TGTGCCAGCAGCCGACAGCGAAACTCCTACGGGCAGTACTTC.

The rearrangement links TRBV10-3 to TRBJ2-2; D tentatively fits TRBD1 or TRBD2 (5 bases each). CDR1 is ENHRY and CDR2 is SYGVKD in the germline V gene. The CDR3 loop spans 13 amino acids. The V end lost 8 bases, the J end lost 1 base, and 8 bases lay between the germline ends. The chain's CDR3 is CAIPRGNTGELFF. In DNA, the CDR3 is TGTGCCATCCCGAGGGGGAACACCGGGGAGCTGTTTTTT.

DNA of the CDR3: TGTGCCACGGCAGTCTACGAGCAGTACTTC. Translating gives CATAVYEQYF. This sequence joins TRBV2 and TRBJ2-5, with unresolved D. With the DNA end fitting TRBJ2-7 better, the J assignment may be wrong. CDR1 and CDR2 (germline): SNHLY, FYNNEI. The CDR3 contains 10 residues.

This clonotype has just a few counts. Sequence at one end of the junction differs from germline and may be a read error. The chain joins TRBV20-1 to TRBJ2-7; D remains ambiguous. Per germline, CDR1 DFQATT and CDR2 SNEGSKA (reference sequence). The CDR3 contains 12 residues. The CDR3 DNA reads as TGCAGTGCCAGAGGATCCCATTACGAGCAGTACTTC. It codes for CSARGSHYEQYF.